The source of this T cell receptor (beta chain) is a study of technical replicates of blood from a handful of donors. This CDR3 has 15 amino acids. J gave up 2 bases and V 3 bases, and 5 bases lay outside the gene matches. Germline lookup yields CDR1 SGHKS and CDR2 YYEKEE (reference sequence). Some clones are missing from TCRdb's copy, which holds only in-frame ones; the method was immunoSEQ multiplex PCR. The table shows fewer than 90,000 clones, with approximately 93% occurring only once. This chain connects TRBV5-5 to TRBJ2-5; 9 bases map to TRBD1. The origin of this receptor is a human donor in good health. Sequencing was carried out using T cells isolated from PBMCs. CDR3 protein: CASSSATGGQETQYF. CDR3 nucleotides: TGTGCCAGCAGCTCTGCGACAGGGGGTCAAGAGACCCAGTACTTC.